The clone carrying this TCR beta chain has ten or more counts. Its target is unknown. The sample comes from a study of blood T cells in healthy people across ages. The study, taken as a whole, reports: As naive T cell percentage varied, TCR beta diversity correlated strongly with it. Considered underestimates were the diversity estimates obtained from one million T cells.

No fewer than 7 million PBMCs went into each sample. Alongside a J-beta primer mix, a sample-barcoded 5' primer served in a second PCR lasting roughly 6 to 12 cycles. Each TCR beta cDNA got a 12-nucleotide random molecular identifier. TCRdb itself ran the 5' RACE reads through MiXCR, one entry per CDR3 protein. The table records roughly 860,000 distinct CDR3 sequences, about 59% of them present only once. What was sequenced was blood. This receptor was taken from a man between 25 and 39 years old in good health.

The CDR3 nucleotides are TGTGCCAGCAGCTTAAACCTAGGATGGGGACAGGGGGCAAACACCGGGGAGCTGTTTTTT. As protein: CASSLNLGWGQGANTGELFF. The chain is built from TRBV7-2 and TRBJ2-2, with TRBD1 matching 12 bases. This CDR3 region has 20 residues. V shed 2 bases and J 2 bases; nucleotides not matched to a gene: 12. Per germline, CDR1 SGHTA and CDR2 FQGNSA.